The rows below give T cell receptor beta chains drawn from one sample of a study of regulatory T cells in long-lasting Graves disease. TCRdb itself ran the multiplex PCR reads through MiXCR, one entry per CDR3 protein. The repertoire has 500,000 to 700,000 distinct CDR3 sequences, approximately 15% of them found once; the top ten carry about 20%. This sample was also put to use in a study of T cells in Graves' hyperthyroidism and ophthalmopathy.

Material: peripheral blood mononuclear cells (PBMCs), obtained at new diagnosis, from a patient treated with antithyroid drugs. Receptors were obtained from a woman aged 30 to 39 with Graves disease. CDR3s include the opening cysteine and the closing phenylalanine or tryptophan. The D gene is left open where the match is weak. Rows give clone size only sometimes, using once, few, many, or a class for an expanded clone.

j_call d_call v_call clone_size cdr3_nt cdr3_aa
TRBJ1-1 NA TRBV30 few TGTGCCTGGATGTTGCTAGGTGAAGCTTTCTTT CAWMLLGEAFF
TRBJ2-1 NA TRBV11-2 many TGTGCCAGCAGCGGACGGGACAATGAGCAGTTCTTC CASSGRDNEQFF
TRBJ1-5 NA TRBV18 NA TGTGCCAGCTCAAAGGATAATCAGCCCCAGCATTTT CASSKDNQPQHF
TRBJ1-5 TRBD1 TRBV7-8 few TGTGCCAGCAGCTCGAAAAGGGGGCCTCAGCCCCAGCATTTT CASSSKRGPQPQHF
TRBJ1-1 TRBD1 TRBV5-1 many TGCGCCAGCAGCGTACAATCCGGGACAGGGGGCACTGAAGCTTTCTTT CASSVQSGTGGTEAFF
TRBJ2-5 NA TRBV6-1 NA TGTGCCAGCAGTGGAATAGGGGGGTCCCAAGAGACCCAGTACTTC CASSGIGGSQETQYF
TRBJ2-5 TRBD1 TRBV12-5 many TGTGCTAGTGGCCCATCCTTCACGACAGGGGGCGGCGGAGAGACCCAGTACTTC CASGPSFTTGGGGETQYF
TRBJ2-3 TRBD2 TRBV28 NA TGTGCCAGCAGTTTATTGGCGGGGGAGGGCTCAGATACGCAGTATTTT CASSLLAGEGSDTQYF
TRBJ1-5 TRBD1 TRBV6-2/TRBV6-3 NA TGTGCCAGCAGGGAGGGGACAGGACCTAATCAGCCCCAGCATTTT CASREGTGPNQPQHF
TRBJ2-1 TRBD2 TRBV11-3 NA TGCGCCAGCAGCCAAGATTGGCTAGCGGCCAATGAGCAGTTCTTC CASSQDWLAANEQFF
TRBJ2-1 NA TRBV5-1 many TGCGCCAGCAGCCCGGGGTACACGGGATCGATGAATGAGCAGTTCTTC CASSPGYTGSMNEQFF
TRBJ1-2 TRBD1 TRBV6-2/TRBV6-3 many TGTGCCAGCAGTTACCTACCAGGGGGCTATGGCTACACCTTC CASSYLPGGYGYTF
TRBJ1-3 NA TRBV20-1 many TGCAGTGCTAGGGGTCCTGGAAACACCATATATTTT CSARGPGNTIYF
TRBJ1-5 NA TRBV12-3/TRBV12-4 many TGTGCCAGCAGTTTAAGGGGGAGTCAGCCCCAGCATTTT CASSLRGSQPQHF
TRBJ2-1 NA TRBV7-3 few TGTGCCAGCAGCTCCTCGGGTGCCGATGAGCAGTTCTTC CASSSSGADEQFF
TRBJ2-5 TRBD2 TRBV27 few TGTGCCAGCAGTTTACGGGGGGATTCGGTGACAGAGACCCAGTACTTC CASSLRGDSVTETQYF
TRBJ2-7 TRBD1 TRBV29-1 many TGCAGCGTTACCGGGACAGGGTTTGGGCAGTACTTC CSVTGTGFGQYF
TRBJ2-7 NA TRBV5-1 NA TGCGCCAGCAGCGTCTTAGGCCCGGACGGGAGTATCTACGAGCAGTACTTC CASSVLGPDGSIYEQYF
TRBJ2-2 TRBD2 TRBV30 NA TGTACCTGGAGTGTAGGACTAGCGGGAACCGGGGAGCTGTTTTTT CTWSVGLAGTGELFF
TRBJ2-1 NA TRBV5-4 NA TGTGCCAGCAGCTTGGCCAAGGTGGGGGCCGGTGAGCAGTTCTTC CASSLAKVGAGEQFF
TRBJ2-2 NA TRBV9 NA TGTGCCAGCAGCATAAGATACGCGAACACCGGGGAGCTGTTTTTT CASSIRYANTGELFF
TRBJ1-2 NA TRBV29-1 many TGCAGCGCAGAACCGGCCCGGGAGGTTTATGGTGGCTACACCTTC CSAEPAREVYGGYTF
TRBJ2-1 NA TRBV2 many TGTGCCAGCAGTGGACACTCTTTGAACAATGAGCAGTTCTTC CASSGHSLNNEQFF
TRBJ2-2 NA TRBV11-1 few TGTGCCAGCAGCTTAGCAGGGGCCGGGGTGGAGCTGTTTTTT CASSLAGAGVELFF
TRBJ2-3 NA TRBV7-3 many TGTGCCAGCAGCCCAGGCAAGAGCACAGATACGCAGTATTTT CASSPGKSTDTQYF
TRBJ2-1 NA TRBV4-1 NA TGCGCCAGCAGCCAAGTCGAGGGCTATTTGAGCGGCAATGAGCAGTTCTTC CASSQVEGYLSGNEQFF
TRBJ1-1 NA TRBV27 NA TGTGCCAGCAGCCAAGAAACAGGGTATTTGAACACTGAAGCTTTCTTT CASSQETGYLNTEAFF
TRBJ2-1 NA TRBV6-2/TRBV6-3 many TGTGCCAGCATCCCGAGGGCCTTCCTGGGCAATGAGCAGTTCTTC CASIPRAFLGNEQFF
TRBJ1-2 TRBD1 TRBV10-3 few TGTGCCATCAGTGCGACAGGGGGAGGGGATGGCTACACCTTC CAISATGGGDGYTF
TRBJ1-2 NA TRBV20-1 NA TGCAGTGCCCAGAACCCTAACTATGGCTACACCTTC CSAQNPNYGYTF
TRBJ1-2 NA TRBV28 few TGTGCCAGCAGTTTGTCGTTGGAGGGGTATGGCTACACCTTC CASSLSLEGYGYTF
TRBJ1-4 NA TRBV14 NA TGTGCCAGCAGCCAAGACACGACCCGAACTAAACTGTTTTTT CASSQDTTRTKLFF
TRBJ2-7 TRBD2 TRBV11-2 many TGTGCCAGCAGCTTAGTTAGCGGGCTCAGAAAGTACGAGCAGTACTTC CASSLVSGLRKYEQYF
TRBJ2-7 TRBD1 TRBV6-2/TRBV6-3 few TGTGCCAGCAGGGCACCGGGACAGTTCTACGAGCAGTACTTC CASRAPGQFYEQYF
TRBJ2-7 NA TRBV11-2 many TGTGCCAGCAGCTTAGTAGGGGGGCGGGAACGCTACGAGCAGTACTTC CASSLVGGRERYEQYF
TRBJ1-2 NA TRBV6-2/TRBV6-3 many TGTGCCAGCAGTTATTCGGGCAGGGTGGATCGCGGCTACACCTTC CASSYSGRVDRGYTF
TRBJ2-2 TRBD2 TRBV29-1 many TGCAGCGTTGCGTCAGCGGGAGGTTTTGACGGGGAGCTGTTTTTT CSVASAGGFDGELFF
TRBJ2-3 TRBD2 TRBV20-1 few TGCAGTGCCCCCTCCGCCCCTAGCGGGTCCACAGATACGCAGTATTTT CSAPSAPSGSTDTQYF
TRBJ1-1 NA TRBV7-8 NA TGTGCCAGCAGCTTCTCTGGGCGCGCGGCAGGGGAAGCTTTCTTT CASSFSGRAAGEAFF
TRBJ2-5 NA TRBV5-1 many TGCGCCAGCAGCCCCCAGCCACAAGAGACCCAGTACTTC CASSPQPQETQYF
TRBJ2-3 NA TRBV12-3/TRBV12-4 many TGTGCCAGCAACTATCTGACAGATACGCAGTATTTT CASNYLTDTQYF
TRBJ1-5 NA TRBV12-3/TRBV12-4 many TGTGCCAGCACCTCACGGGGGGGACAGCCCCAGCATTTT CASTSRGGQPQHF
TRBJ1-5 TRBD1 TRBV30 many TGTGCCTGGAGGGGACAGGGGGCGAGTCAGCCCCAGCATTTT CAWRGQGASQPQHF
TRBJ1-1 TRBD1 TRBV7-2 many TGTGCCAGCAGCTTAGCCCTAAAGGACAGGGGAGACACTGAAGCTTTCTTT CASSLALKDRGDTEAFF
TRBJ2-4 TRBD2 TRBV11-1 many TGTGCCAGCAGCTTAGGCAGCGGGAGAAACATTCAGTACTTC CASSLGSGRNIQYF